These 10 T cell receptor beta chains were all obtained from the same sample, sequenced in a study of a mutant IDH1 vaccine in newly diagnosed glioma. The antigens of these receptors remain unknown. Generated by immunoSEQ multiplex PCR, the TCRdb table keeps only in-frame clones and is missing some. The data show approximately 50,000 clones, about 90% seen once. Time point defined: week 23, last vaccination. The content of each vaccine dose was 300 ug of mutant IDH1 20-mer peptide, and topical imiquimod accompanied it. This specimen consisted of PBMCs, obtained from a glioma patient whose treatment included an IDH1 peptide vaccine. Source of these receptors: a man between 40 and 49 years old with glioma.

This clone was recorded only once. J is TRBJ2-3 and V is TRBV9, with TRBD2 matching 9 bases. This CDR3 is 17 amino acids long. The germline CDR1 and CDR2 sequences are SGDLS and YYNGEE. With 3 bases clipped from V and 4 bases from J, the junction kept 12 bases outside the gene matches. CDR3 sequence: CASSAQHSGRGADTQYF. Written as DNA, the CDR3 is TGTGCCAGCAGCGCCCAACATAGCGGGAGAGGTGCAGATACGCAGTATTTT. Using reference TRBV9 and TRBJ2-3 for the parts outside the CDR3, the full variable domain is DSGVTQTPKHLITATGQRVTLRCSPRSGDLSVYWYQQSLDQGLQFLIQYYNGEERAKGNILERFSAQQFPDLHSELNLSSLELGDSALYFCASSAQHSGRGADTQYFGPGTRLTVL.

The chain joins TRBV9 to TRBJ1-1; no reliable D call. This CDR3 comprises 13 residues. Trimming took off 3 bases at V and 4 bases at J, with 10 bases between the two ends. The germline gives CDR1 SGDLS, CDR2 YYNGEE. The CDR3 DNA reads as TGTGCCAGCAGCGCCAGGCTGGGCACTGAAGCTTTCTTT. Its protein is CASSARLGTEAFF. Together with reference TRBV9 and TRBJ1-1, the CDR3 gives the full variable domain: DSGVTQTPKHLITATGQRVTLRCSPRSGDLSVYWYQQSLDQGLQFLIQYYNGEERAKGNILERFSAQQFPDLHSELNLSSLELGDSALYFCASSARLGTEAFFGQGTRLTVV.

The V gene is TRBV25-1, the J gene TRBJ1-4, with D tentatively TRBD1 (6 bases). The V end was cut by 5 bases, the J end by 4 bases, with 14 bases between. CDR1 MGHDK and CDR2 SYGVNS come from the germline V gene. The CDR3 length is 15 residues. CDR3 sequence: CASSYLQGNNEKLFF. In nucleotides, the CDR3 is TGTGCCAGCAGTTACCTACAGGGCAATAATGAAAAACTGTTTTTT.

This clone was picked up one time. Here the CDR3 DNA reads TGTGCCAGCAGTTACGGCCAGGGGCGCAATCAGCCCCAGCATTTT. This sequence encodes CASSYGQGRNQPQHF. V and J are TRBV6-6 and TRBJ1-5; tentatively, D is TRBD1 (6 bases). The CDR3 extends over 15 amino acids. Germline assignment: CDR1 MNHNY and CDR2 SVGAGI (reference sequence). V shed 2 bases and J shed 2 bases, with 10 bases lying between them.

The chain joins TRBV29-1 to TRBJ2-7, with 7 bases identical to TRBD2. The germline gives CDR1 SQVTM, CDR2 ANQGSEA. Trimming removed 6 bases from V and 2 bases from J; junction bases left unmatched: 13. This CDR3 has 15 residues. The DNA for the CDR3 is TGCAGCGTCCACTGGAGGGAGGGAAGGGCCTACGAGCAGTACTTC. Residues: CSVHWREGRAYEQYF.

This clone appeared a few times. The chain links TRBV9 to TRBJ2-1, with TRBD1 as a possible D gene (6 bases). Germline CDR1 and CDR2: SGDLS and YYNGEE. With 3 bases removed from V and 4 bases from J, the gap between germline ends came to 17 bases. The length of the CDR3 is 16 residues. The CDR3 spells CASSAQGLDLYNEQFF. CDR3 DNA sequence: TGTGCCAGCAGCGCCCAGGGGCTAGACCTGTACAATGAGCAGTTCTTC.

The V and J genes are TRBV5-4 and TRBJ2-7, with a tentative D call TRBD1 (6 bases). Deletions cut 0 bases from V and 4 bases from J, with 11 bases between. This CDR3 is 14 amino acids long. Germline V gene data show CDR1 as SGHNT and CDR2 as YYREEE (reference sequence). For the CDR3, the DNA is TGTGCCAGCAGCTTGGCGGGACAAGAATACGAGCAGTACTTC. Translation: CASSLAGQEYEQYF.

The chain carries TRBV29-1 and TRBJ2-1; D might be TRBD2 (5 bases). V shed 3 bases and J shed 7 bases, with 10 bases lying between them. CDR3 length: 12 residues. The germline gives CDR1 SQVTM, CDR2 ANQGSEA. The chain's CDR3 is CSVDRGGNEQFF. In nucleotides, the CDR3 is TGCAGCGTTGATCGCGGAGGTAATGAGCAGTTCTTC.

CDR3 sequence reads: CASSVQGGNNEQFF. CDR3 DNA sequence: TGTGCCAGCAGTGTGCAGGGGGGGAACAATGAGCAGTTCTTC. V gene TRBV2 combines with J gene TRBJ2-1; D may be TRBD1 or TRBD2 (7 bases each). Looked up from germline, CDR1 is SNHLY and CDR2 is FYNNEI. V lost 4 bases and J lost 5, with 12 bases in between. The CDR3 has 14 residues.

The chain uses TRBV5-1 and TRBJ2-3, with 8 positions matching TRBD2. Trimming at V came to 4 bases and at J to 0 bases, leaving 4 bases not matched to a gene. The CDR3 is 15 residues long. From germline, CDR1 is SGHRS and CDR2 YFSETQ. The CDR3 region has the DNA TGCGCCAGCAGCGTGACTAGCGCTAGCACAGATACGCAGTATTTT. The encoded protein is CASSVTSASTDTQYF.